This T cell receptor (beta chain) was found in a study of cytomegalovirus exposure and HLA in healthy donors. Overall study results and limits: An analysis done earlier found most TCR beta V segments productive about 87% or about 30% of the time. Through in vitro validation, three CMV-associated chains were shown to be specific for CMV antigens. Most CMV-associated TCR beta chains were later found to appear HLA-restricted.

Germline lookup yields CDR1 MDHEN and CDR2 SYDVKM. Germline trimming cut 2 bases from V and 6 bases from J; bases unmatched to any gene: 5. The CDR3 consists of 15 residues. The primer mix had 60 Vbeta and 13 Jbeta primers. The method was immunoSEQ multiplex PCR; TCRdb's version includes in-frame clones alone and lacks a portion of them. The table gives under 65,000 clones; the top ten clones make up 9% to 15% of it. About this clone: No antigen is known for it.

The TCR sequence derives from a woman aged 25 to 45 in good health and CMV-seropositive. The sequenced material came from PBMCs. V and J are TRBV28 and TRBJ1-2; 11 nucleotides line up with TRBD1. The CDR3 DNA sequence: TGTGCCAGCAGTTTAAGGGACAGGGGGAGTCATGGCTACACCTTC. Protein: CASSLRDRGSHGYTF.